The T cell receptor (beta chain) under discussion was sequenced for a study of identical twins. Each CDR3 protein is one row after TCRdb ran MiXCR on the 5' RACE reads. The sample contains some 570,000 distinct CDR3 sequences, 20% to 25% of which appear only once. This clonotype appeared a single time. From germline, CDR1 is SGHTS and CDR2 YDEGEE. Trimming shortened V by 4 bases and J by 5 bases, and 8 bases separated the two germline ends. CDR3 length: 12 amino acids. This sample also appeared in a second study, on yellow fever vaccine responses in identical twins.

The genes are TRBV5-8 and TRBJ2-3; D uncertain. Specimen: CD4+ T cells sorted from blood. The source is a woman aged 18-35 years in good health. CDR3 DNA sequence: TGTGCCAGCAGCCTGGGGAAAGATACGCAGTATTTT. Translation: CASSLGKDTQYF.